This is a list of T cell receptor beta chains from one sample in a study of blood T cells in healthy people across ages. TCRdb fed the 5' RACE reads into MiXCR, producing one record per CDR3 protein. The table has fewer than 2,000,000 distinct CDR3 sequences, almost 35% seen once. Material: blood. These receptors all stem from a woman under 40 in good health. CDR3s include the opening cysteine and the closing phenylalanine or tryptophan.

>TRBJ2-3|TRBV20-1
CSARDQSWSDTQYF
>TRBJ1-1|TRBV27
CASSLTSMNTEAFF
>TRBJ2-5|TRBV20-1
CSARLPGEETQYF
>TRBJ2-7|TRBV9
CASSVPSVAGHLSYEQYF
>TRBJ2-1|TRBV7-7
CASSEDWDEQFF
>TRBJ2-3|TRBV2
CASSETGRADTQYF
>TRBJ1-2|TRBV20-1
CSAGPTKDEFYGYTF
>TRBJ2-5|TRBV6-1
CASSAVSGGRETQYF
>TRBJ1-2|TRBV28
CASHSLVGGYTF
>TRBJ2-3|TRBV24-1
CATSDFPDTDTQYF
>TRBJ2-1|TRBV7-3
CASSPAGAGTGSYNEQFF
>TRBJ2-1|TRBV4-1
CASSHPARERGNEQFF
>TRBJ2-7|TRBV6-1
CATSPSGSYEQYF
>TRBJ2-7|TRBV20-1
CSAPGLAGIYEQYF
>TRBJ2-1|TRBV20-1
CSARDRPASGGSSSYNEQFF
>TRBJ2-3|TRBV2
CASKSRGGKPDTQYF